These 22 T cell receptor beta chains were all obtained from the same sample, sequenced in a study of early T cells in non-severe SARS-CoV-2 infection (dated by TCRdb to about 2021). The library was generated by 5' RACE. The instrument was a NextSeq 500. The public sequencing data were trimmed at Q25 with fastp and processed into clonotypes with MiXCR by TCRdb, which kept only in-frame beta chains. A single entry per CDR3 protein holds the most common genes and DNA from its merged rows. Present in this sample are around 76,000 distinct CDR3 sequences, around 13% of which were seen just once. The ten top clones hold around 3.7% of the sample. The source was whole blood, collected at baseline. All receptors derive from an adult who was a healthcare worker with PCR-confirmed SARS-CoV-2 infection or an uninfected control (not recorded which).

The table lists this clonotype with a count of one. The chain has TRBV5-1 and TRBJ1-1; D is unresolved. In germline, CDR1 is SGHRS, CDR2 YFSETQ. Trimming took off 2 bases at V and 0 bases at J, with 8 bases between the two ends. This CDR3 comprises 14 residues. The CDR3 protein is CASSLGSLNTEAFF. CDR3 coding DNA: TGCGCCAGCAGCTTAGGCAGCCTGAACACTGAAGCTTTCTTT. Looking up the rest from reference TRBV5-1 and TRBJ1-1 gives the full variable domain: KAGVTQTPRYLIKTRGQQVTLSCSPISGHRSVSWYQQTPGQGLQFLFEYFSETQRNKGNFPGRFSGRQFSNSRSEMNVSTLELGDSALYLCASSLGSLNTEAFFGQGTRLTVV.

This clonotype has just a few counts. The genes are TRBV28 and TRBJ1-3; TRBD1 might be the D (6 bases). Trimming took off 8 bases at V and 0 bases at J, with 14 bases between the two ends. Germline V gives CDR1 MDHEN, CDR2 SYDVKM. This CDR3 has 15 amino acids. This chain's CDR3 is CASRGADDSGNTIYF. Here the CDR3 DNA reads TGTGCCAGCCGGGGGGCGGATGACTCTGGAAACACCATATATTTT.

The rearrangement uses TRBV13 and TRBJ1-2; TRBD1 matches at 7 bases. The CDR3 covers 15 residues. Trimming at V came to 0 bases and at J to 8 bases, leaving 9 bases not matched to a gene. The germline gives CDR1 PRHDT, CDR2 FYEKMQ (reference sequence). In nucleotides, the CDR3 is TGTGCCAGCAGCTTAGGCAGACAGGGCGGTTGGGGCTACACCTTC. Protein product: CASSLGRQGGWGYTF.

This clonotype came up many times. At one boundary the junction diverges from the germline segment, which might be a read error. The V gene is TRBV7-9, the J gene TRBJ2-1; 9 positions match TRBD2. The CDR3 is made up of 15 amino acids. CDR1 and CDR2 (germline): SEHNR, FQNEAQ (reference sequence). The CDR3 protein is CASSLAGSSYNEQFF. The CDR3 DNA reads TGTGCCAGCAGCCTAGCGGGGAGCTCCTACAATGAGCAGTTCTTC.

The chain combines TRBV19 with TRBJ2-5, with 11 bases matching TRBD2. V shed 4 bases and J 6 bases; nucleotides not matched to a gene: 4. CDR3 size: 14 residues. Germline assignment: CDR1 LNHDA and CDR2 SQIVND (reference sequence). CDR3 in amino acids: CASSSSSGRKTQYF. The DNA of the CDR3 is TGTGCCAGTAGTAGTTCTAGCGGGAGGAAGACCCAGTACTTC.

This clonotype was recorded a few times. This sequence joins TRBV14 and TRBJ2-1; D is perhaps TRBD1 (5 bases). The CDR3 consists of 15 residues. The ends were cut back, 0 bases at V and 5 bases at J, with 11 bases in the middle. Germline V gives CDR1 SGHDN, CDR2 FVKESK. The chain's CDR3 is CASSQDWQGNNEQFF. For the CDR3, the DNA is TGTGCCAGCAGCCAAGATTGGCAGGGTAACAATGAGCAGTTCTTC.

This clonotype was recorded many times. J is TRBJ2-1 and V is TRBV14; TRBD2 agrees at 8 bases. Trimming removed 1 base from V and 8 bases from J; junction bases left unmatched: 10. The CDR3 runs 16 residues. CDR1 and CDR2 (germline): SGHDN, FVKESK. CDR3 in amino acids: CASSQAPTGTRHEQFF. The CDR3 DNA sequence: TGTGCCAGCAGCCAAGCCCCGACCGGGACTAGGCATGAGCAGTTCTTC.

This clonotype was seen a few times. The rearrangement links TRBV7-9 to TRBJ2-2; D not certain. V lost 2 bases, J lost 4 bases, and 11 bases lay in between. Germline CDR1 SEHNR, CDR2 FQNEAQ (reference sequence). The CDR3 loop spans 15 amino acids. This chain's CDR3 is CASSLRAVSTGELFF. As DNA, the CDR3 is TGTGCCAGCAGCTTAAGGGCAGTGAGCACCGGGGAGCTGTTTTTT.

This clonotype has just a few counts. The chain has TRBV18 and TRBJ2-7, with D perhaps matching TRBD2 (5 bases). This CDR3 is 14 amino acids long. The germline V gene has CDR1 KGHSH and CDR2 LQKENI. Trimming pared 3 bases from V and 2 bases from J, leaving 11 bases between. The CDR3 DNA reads TGTGCCAGCTCACCCCCCCGGGGTCCCTACGAGCAGTACTTC. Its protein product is CASSPPRGPYEQYF.

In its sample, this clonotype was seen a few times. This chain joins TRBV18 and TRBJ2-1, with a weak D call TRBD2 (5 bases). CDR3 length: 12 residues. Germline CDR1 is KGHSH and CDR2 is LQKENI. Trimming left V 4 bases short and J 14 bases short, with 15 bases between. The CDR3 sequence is CASSRLSRREFF. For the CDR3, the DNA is TGTGCCAGCTCACGCCTCAGTCGGCGGGAGTTCTTC. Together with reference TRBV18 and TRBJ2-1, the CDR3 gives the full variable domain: NAGVMQNPRHLVRRRGQEARLRCSPMKGHSHVYWYRQLPEEGLKFMVYLQKENIIDESGMPKERFSAEFPKEGPSILRIQQVVRGDSAAYFCASSRLSRREFFGPGTRLTVL.

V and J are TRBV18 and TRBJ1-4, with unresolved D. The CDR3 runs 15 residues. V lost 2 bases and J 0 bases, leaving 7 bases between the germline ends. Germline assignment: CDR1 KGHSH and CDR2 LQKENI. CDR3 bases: TGTGCCAGCTCACCAGGGAGGCCAACTAATGAAAAACTGTTTTTT. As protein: CASSPGRPTNEKLFF.

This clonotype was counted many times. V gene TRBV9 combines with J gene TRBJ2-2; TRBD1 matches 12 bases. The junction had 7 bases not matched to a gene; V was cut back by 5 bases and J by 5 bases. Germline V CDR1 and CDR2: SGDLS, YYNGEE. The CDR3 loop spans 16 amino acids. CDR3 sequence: CASSDPGQGATGELFF. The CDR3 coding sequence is TGTGCCAGCAGTGATCCGGGACAGGGGGCTACCGGGGAGCTGTTTTTT.

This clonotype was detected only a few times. The CDR3 reads CASSPGLTSTYEQYF. Here the CDR3 DNA reads TGTGCCAGCAGCCCCGGGCTTACCTCGACTTACGAGCAGTACTTC. This sequence joins TRBV4-2 and TRBJ2-7; D remains unclear. The germline V gene encodes CDR1 LGHNA and CDR2 YNFKEQ. The CDR3 covers 15 residues. Trimming stripped 4 bases from V and 4 bases from J, with 17 bases between.

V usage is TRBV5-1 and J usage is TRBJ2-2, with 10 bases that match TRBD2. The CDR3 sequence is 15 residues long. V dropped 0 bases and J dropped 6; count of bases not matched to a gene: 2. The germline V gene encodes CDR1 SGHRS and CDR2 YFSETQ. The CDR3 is CASSLELAGAGELFF. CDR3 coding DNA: TGCGCCAGCAGCTTGGAGCTAGCGGGAGCCGGGGAGCTGTTTTTT.

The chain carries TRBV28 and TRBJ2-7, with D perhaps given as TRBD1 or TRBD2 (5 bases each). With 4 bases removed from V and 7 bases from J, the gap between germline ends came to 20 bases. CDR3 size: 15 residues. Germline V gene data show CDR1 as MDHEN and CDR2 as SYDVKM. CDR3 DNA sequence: TGTGCCAGCAGTTGGTGGGGGTCCGCCCGCGGAGAGCAGTACTTC. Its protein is CASSWWGSARGEQYF.

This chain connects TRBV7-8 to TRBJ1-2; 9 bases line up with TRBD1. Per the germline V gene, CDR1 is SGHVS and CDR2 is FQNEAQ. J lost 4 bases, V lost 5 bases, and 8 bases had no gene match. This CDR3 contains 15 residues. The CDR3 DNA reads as TGTGCCAGCAGCCGTCCCGGGACAGGGATCTATGGCTACACCTTC. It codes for CASSRPGTGIYGYTF.

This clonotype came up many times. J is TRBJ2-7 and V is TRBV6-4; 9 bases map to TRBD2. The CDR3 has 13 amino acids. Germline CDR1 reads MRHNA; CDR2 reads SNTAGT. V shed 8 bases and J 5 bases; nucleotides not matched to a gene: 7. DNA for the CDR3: TGTGCCAGCTTAGGCGGGAGGGCCGACGAGCAGTACTTC. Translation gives CASLGGRADEQYF.

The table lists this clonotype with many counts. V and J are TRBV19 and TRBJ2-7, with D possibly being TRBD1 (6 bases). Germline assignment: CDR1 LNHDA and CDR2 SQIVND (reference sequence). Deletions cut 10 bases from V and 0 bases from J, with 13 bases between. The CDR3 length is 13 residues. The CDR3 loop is CATKGDSSYEQYF. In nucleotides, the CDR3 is TGTGCCACTAAGGGGGATAGCTCCTACGAGCAGTACTTC.

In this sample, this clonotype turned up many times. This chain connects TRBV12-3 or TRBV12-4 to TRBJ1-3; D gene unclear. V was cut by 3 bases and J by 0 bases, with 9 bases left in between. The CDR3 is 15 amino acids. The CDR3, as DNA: TGTGCCAGCAGTTTGGGCAGCCACTCTGGAAACACCATATATTTT. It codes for CASSLGSHSGNTIYF.

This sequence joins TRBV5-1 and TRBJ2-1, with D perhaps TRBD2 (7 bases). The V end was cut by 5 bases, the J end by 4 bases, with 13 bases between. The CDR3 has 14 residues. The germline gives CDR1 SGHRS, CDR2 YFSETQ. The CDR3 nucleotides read TGCGCCAGCAGAGAAAGGGGGGGTTACAATGAGCAGTTCTTC. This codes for CASRERGGYNEQFF. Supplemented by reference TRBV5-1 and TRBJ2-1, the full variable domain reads KAGVTQTPRYLIKTRGQQVTLSCSPISGHRSVSWYQQTPGQGLQFLFEYFSETQRNKGNFPGRFSGRQFSNSRSEMNVSTLELGDSALYLCASRERGGYNEQFFGPGTRLTVL.

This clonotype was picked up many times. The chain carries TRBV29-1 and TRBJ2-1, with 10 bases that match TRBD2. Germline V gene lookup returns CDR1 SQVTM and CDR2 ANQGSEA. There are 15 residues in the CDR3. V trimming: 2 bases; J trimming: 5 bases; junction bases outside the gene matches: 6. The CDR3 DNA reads TGCAGCGTTGAATATGGACTAGCGGTTAACAATGAGCAGTTCTTC. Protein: CSVEYGLAVNNEQFF.

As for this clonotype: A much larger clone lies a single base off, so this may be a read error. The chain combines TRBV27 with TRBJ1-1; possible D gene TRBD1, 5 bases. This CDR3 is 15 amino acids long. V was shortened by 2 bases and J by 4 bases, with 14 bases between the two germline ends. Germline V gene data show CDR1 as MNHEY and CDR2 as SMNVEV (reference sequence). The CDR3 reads CASSLGTLGGTEAFF. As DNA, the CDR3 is TGTGCCAGCAGTTTAGGAACACTCGGGGGCACTGAAGCTTTCTTT.